The rows below give T cell receptor beta chains drawn from one sample of a study of cytomegalovirus exposure and HLA in healthy donors. Data came from immunoSEQ multiplex PCR; TCRdb stores just in-frame clones and leaves some out. The sample yields more than 100,000 clones, approximately 75% seen once. Specimen: PBMCs. Receptors originate from a man in his fifties in good health and CMV-seropositive. CDR3s include the opening cysteine and the closing phenylalanine or tryptophan. D genes are given only for firm matches. Some rows mark clone size as missing; the rest say once, few, many or name a class of expanded clone.

J: TRBJ1-4; V: TRBV5-1; size: NA; D: TRBD1; CDR3: CASSLIQGAVNEKLFF; DNA: TGCGCCAGCAGCCTTATACAGGGGGCCGTTAATGAAAAACTGTTTTTT
J: TRBJ2-3; V: TRBV19; size: once; D: NA; CDR3: CASMHRGTDTQYF; DNA: TGTGCCAGTATGCACAGGGGCACAGATACGCAGTATTTT
J: TRBJ1-2; V: TRBV7-9; size: NA; D: NA; CDR3: CASSQLNYGYTF; DNA: TGTGCCAGCAGCCAACTGAACTATGGCTACACCTTC
J: TRBJ2-1; V: TRBV7-6; size: NA; D: NA; CDR3: CASSPGQYNEQFF; DNA: TGTGCCAGCAGCCCCGGACAGTACAATGAGCAGTTCTTC
J: TRBJ2-1; V: TRBV28; size: once; D: TRBD1; CDR3: CASRGVRGPYYNEQFF; DNA: TGTGCCAGCAGGGGGGTCAGGGGGCCCTATTACAATGAGCAGTTCTTC
J: TRBJ2-3; V: TRBV2; size: NA; D: TRBD2; CDR3: CASSGRLAGGDTQYF; DNA: TGTGCCAGCAGTGGAAGACTAGCGGGAGGGGATACGCAGTATTTT
J: TRBJ1-2; V: TRBV6-5; size: NA; D: NA; CDR3: CASAAGQIGYGYTF; DNA: TGTGCCAGCGCCGCCGGACAGATAGGCTATGGCTACACCTTC
J: TRBJ1-6; V: TRBV5-1; size: few; D: NA; CDR3: CASSLQDLNSPLHF; DNA: TGCGCCAGCTCACTACAGGACCTCAATTCACCCCTCCACTTT
J: TRBJ1-1; V: TRBV10-3; size: once; D: TRBD1; CDR3: CAISASGGQANTEAFF; DNA: TGTGCCATCAGTGCCTCGGGCGGACAGGCGAACACTGAAGCTTTCTTT
J: TRBJ2-7; V: TRBV27; size: NA; D: NA; CDR3: CASSSRRGNEQYF; DNA: TGTGCCAGCAGTTCCCGGCGGGGTAACGAGCAGTACTTC
J: TRBJ2-3; V: TRBV4-1; size: NA; D: NA; CDR3: CASSQAPTRLTQYF; DNA: TGCGCCAGCAGCCAAGCGCCGACTAGGCTCACGCAGTATTTT
J: TRBJ2-6; V: TRBV6-1; size: NA; D: NA; CDR3: CASSEGAGALGANVLTF; DNA: TGTGCCAGCAGTGAAGGAGCAGGGGCGCTTGGGGCCAACGTCCTGACTTTC
J: TRBJ2-1; V: TRBV9; size: NA; D: TRBD2; CDR3: CASSGNSGSSYNEQFF; DNA: TGTGCCAGCAGCGGAAATAGCGGGAGCTCCTACAATGAGCAGTTCTTC
J: TRBJ1-2; V: TRBV5-1; size: NA; D: NA; CDR3: CASSLEIRGSYGYTF; DNA: TGCGCCAGCAGCTTGGAAATCCGGGGGAGCTATGGCTACACCTTC
J: TRBJ2-1; V: TRBV11-2; size: few; D: TRBD2; CDR3: CASSSGLAGGPNNEQFF; DNA: TGTGCCAGCAGCTCCGGACTAGCGGGAGGGCCGAACAATGAGCAGTTCTTC